The entry below describes one TCR beta chain. The antigen is not known. This entry belongs to a study of T cell responses to AZD1222 COVID-19 vaccine. Notes on the study in general: In a largely white British group with more females than males, clonal diversity was possibly underestimated. Spike was spanned by vaccine-associated CD4 TCRs, with dominance at 160-218 and 743-854.

TCRdb keeps only in-frame clones here, not all; method: immunoSEQ multiplex PCR. The profile shows around 190,000 clones, around 90% of them singletons. This CDR3 has 13 residues. Trimming pared 11 bases from V and 7 bases from J, leaving 21 bases between. Germline CDR1 reads MDHEN; CDR2 reads SYDVKM. The source is an adult in good health. This chain uses TRBV28 with TRBJ2-7; tentatively, D is TRBD1 (7 bases). Sequences were derived from peripheral blood, sampled on day 0 of AZD1222 vaccination. The CDR3 loop is CAGRTGMGGEQYF. In DNA, the CDR3 is TGTGCCGGGAGGACAGGCATGGGTGGGGAGCAGTACTTC. The variable domain in full, with the rest retrieved from reference TRBV28 and TRBJ2-7, is DVKVTQSSRYLVKRTGEKVFLECVQDMDHENMFWYRQDPGLGLRLIYFSYDVKMKEKGDIPEGYSVSREKKERFSLILESASTNQTSMYLCAGRTGMGGEQYFGPGTRLTVT.